The clone carrying this T cell receptor beta chain appeared many times. Antigen: not known. It was uncontrolled infection, other autoimmune disease, pregnancy or lactation that excluded patients. Orbital computed tomography and thyroid ultrasound, together with serum TRAb and thyroxine and clinical symptoms, were used for diagnoses. Around 10 ml fresh peripheral blood yielded the PBMCs. The sample belongs to a study of T cells in Graves' hyperthyroidism and ophthalmopathy. Study results and limitations: Within blood appeared most thyroid clonotypes that had expanded above 0.001.

V dropped 5 bases and J dropped 8 bases, with 15 bases sitting between them. CDR3 length equals 13 residues. Per the germline V gene, CDR1 is MDHEN and CDR2 is SYDVKM. Amplification yielded TCR beta CDR3 regions, with RNA transcripts as the source. The TCR CDR3 first-round RT-PCR relied on the HTBI primer set. TCRdb itself ran the multiplex PCR reads through MiXCR, one entry per CDR3 protein. The sample shows more than 350,000 distinct CDR3 sequences, 15% of them seen only once. The origin of this receptor is a woman in her twenties or thirties with Graves' hyperthyroidism. The sequenced sample was blood. The J gene is TRBJ1-2, the V gene TRBV28; perhaps TRBD1 as D (6 bases). The CDR3 here is CASSPHTGLGYTF. The CDR3 coding sequence is TGTGCCAGCAGTCCCCACACAGGGCTGGGCTACACCTTC.